This T cell receptor beta chain was documented in a study of T cell responses to AZD1222 COVID-19 vaccine. Overall study results and limits: Donors were largely white British and mainly female; clonal diversity was possibly underestimated. No day 14 peak samples; only post-peak repertoires were characterized. The study found vaccine-associated CD4 TCRs spanning spike, dominant at 160-218 and 743-854. Reportedly, nearly half the spike-specific TCRs target unmutated variant regions.

Method: immunoSEQ multiplex PCR; TCRdb's copy keeps in-frame clones and lacks some. Of approximately 61,000 clones listed, about 81% are singletons. For this clone: Antigen: not known.

CDR1 and CDR2 (germline): LNHDA, SQIVND (reference sequence). Trimming stripped 5 bases from V and 2 bases from J, with 5 bases between. CDR3 size: 12 residues. The receptor comes from an adult who received the AZD1222 COVID-19 vaccine. The gene calls are TRBV19 and TRBJ2-3, with D unclear. Sequencing was performed on peripheral blood, taken 28 days after the second AZD1222 dose. CDR3 residues: CASSPPTDTQYF. CDR3 DNA sequence: TGTGCCAGTAGTCCACCCACAGATACGCAGTATTTT.